This TCR beta chain was sequenced for a study of T cell repertoires in cytomegalovirus infection. Across the whole study: Indications came from public TCR beta signatures; they pointed to CMV infection and to a matching HLA type.

From the reads, TCRdb called clonotypes with MiXCR, one entry per CDR3 protein. The sample has nearly 550,000 distinct CDR3 sequences; 16% are singletons. CDR1 is SGHRS and CDR2 is YFSETQ in the germline V gene. V lost 4 bases, J lost 1 base, and 6 bases lay in between. The CDR3 has 14 amino acids. Source material: CD8+ T cells from PBMCs. The clonotype was recovered from a human donor in good health (CMV status not recorded). Some clones in this sample may be carry-over from other donors' samples. This chain connects TRBV5-1 to TRBJ1-6; D gene unclear. CDR3 nucleotides: TGCGCCAGCAGCGGAGGATCCTATAATTCACCCCTCCACTTT. It yields the protein CASSGGSYNSPLHF.